This T cell receptor (beta chain) was profiled in a study of blood T cell repertoires in COVID-19. Study details: Collection of acute and convalescent COVID-19 samples took place in the United States, Italy and Spain. T cells, B-cell-depleted T cells, or PBMCs provided the cDNA or gDNA that served as material.

Methods used by the authors: Reference gene primer amplification gave nucleated cell count estimates. Repertoires were generated with immunoSEQ multiplex PCR, while TCRdb's copy carries only in-frame clones and drops some. D and trimming were read from the DNA, whereas the V and J calls and clone size are those reported in that table. This table holds 15,000 to 20,000 clones, roughly 81% found once. Trimming pared 6 bases from V and 1 base from J, leaving 3 bases between. The length of the CDR3 is 11 residues. CDR1 and CDR2 (germline): SNHLY, FYNNEI. The sample consisted of peripheral blood. The sequence was obtained from a man aged 60-69 years with acute or convalescent COVID-19. V is TRBV2 and J is TRBJ2-5; D gene unclear. The CDR3 nucleotides are TGTGCCAGCAGCCTCCAAGAGACCCAGTACTTC. It yields the protein CASSLQETQYF.